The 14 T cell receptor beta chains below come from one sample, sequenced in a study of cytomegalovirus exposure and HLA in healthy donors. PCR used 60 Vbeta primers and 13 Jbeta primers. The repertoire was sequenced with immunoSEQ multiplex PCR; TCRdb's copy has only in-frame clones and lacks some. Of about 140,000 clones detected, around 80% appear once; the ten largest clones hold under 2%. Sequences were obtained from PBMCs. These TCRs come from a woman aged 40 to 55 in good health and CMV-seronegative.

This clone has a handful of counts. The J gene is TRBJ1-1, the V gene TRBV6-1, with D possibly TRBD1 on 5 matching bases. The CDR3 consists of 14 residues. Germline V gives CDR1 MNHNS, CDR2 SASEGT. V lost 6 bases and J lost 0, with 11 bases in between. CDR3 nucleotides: TGTGCCAGCAGGTCGGCAGGGATGAACACTGAAGCTTTCTTT. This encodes CASRSAGMNTEAFF.

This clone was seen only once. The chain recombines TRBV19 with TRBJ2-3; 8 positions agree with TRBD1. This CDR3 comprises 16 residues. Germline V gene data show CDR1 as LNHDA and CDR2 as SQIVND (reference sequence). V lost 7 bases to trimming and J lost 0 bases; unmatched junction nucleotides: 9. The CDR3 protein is CASTPRGRQSTDTQYF. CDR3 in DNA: TGTGCCAGTACCCCCAGGGGGCGGCAAAGCACAGATACGCAGTATTTT. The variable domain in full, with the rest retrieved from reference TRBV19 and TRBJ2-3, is DGGITQSPKYLFRKEGQNVTLSCEQNLNHDAMYWYRQDPGQGLRLIYYSQIVNDFQKGDIAEGYSVSREKKESFPLTVTSAQKNPTAFYLCASTPRGRQSTDTQYFGPGTRLTVL.

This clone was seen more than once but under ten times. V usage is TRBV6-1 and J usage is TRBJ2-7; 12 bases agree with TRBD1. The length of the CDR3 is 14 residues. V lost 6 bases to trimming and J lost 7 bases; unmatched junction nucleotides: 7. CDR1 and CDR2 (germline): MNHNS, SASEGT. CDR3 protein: CASRMGQGAVEQYF. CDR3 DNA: TGTGCCAGCAGGATGGGACAGGGGGCGGTAGAGCAGTACTTC.

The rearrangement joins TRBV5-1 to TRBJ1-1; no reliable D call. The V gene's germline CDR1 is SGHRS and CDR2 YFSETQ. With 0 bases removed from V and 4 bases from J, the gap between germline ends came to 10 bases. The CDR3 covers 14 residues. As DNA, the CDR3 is TGCGCCAGCAGCTTGGGCCAGGCAGCCACTGAAGCTTTCTTT. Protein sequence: CASSLGQAATEAFF.

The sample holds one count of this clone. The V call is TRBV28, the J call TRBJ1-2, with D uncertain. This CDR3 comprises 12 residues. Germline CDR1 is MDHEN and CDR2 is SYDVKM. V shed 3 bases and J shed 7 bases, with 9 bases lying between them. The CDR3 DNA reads TGTGCCAGCAGTTTGCCCTCCGGTGGCTACACCTTC. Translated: CASSLPSGGYTF.

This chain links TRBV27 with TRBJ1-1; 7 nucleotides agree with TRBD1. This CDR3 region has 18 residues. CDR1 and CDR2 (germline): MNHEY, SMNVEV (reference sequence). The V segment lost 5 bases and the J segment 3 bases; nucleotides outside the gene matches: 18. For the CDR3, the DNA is TGTGCCAGCAGTCTACGCGGACAGGAAAAAGGGCAGTACACTGAAGCTTTCTTT. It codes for CASSLRGQEKGQYTEAFF.

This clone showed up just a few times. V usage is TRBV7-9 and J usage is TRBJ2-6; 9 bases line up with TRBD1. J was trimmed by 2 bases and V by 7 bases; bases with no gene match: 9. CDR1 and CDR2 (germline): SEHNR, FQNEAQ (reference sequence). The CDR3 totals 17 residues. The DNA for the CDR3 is TGTGCCAGCATAACCGGGACAGGGTTTACTGGGGCCAACGTCCTGACTTTC. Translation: CASITGTGFTGANVLTF.

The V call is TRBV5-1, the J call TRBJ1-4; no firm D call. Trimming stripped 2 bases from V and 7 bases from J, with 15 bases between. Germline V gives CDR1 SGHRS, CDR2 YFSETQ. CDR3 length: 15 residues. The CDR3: CASSFGRASSEKLFF. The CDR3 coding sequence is TGCGCCAGCAGCTTCGGGAGGGCGTCGAGTGAAAAACTGTTTTTT.

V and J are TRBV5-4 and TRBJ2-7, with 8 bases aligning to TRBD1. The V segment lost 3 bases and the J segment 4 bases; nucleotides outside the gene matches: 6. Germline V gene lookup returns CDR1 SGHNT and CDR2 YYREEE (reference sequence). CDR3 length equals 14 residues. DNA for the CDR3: TGTGCCAGCAGCTCGGGGACAGGAGTTTACGAGCAGTACTTC. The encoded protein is CASSSGTGVYEQYF.

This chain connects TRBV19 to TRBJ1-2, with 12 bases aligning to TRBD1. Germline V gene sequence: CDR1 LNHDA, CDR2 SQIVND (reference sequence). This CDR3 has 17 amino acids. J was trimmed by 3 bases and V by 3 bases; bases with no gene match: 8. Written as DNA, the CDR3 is TGTGCCAGTAGTATGCATGGGACAGGGGGCTCTTACTATGGCTACACCTTC. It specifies CASSMHGTGGSYYGYTF.

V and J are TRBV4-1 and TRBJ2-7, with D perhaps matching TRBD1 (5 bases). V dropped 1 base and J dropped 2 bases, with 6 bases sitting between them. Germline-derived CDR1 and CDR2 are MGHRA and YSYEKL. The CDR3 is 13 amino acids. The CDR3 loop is CASSQAGPYEQYF. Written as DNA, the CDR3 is TGCGCCAGCAGCCAAGCAGGGCCCTACGAGCAGTACTTC.

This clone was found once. Here the CDR3 reads CASSLYWGTGGGYEQYF. The CDR3 DNA sequence: TGTGCCAGCAGTCTATACTGGGGGACAGGGGGCGGATACGAGCAGTACTTC. The V gene is TRBV27, the J gene TRBJ2-7; the match to TRBD1 covers 12 bases. Losses at the gene ends were 5 bases for V and 4 bases for J; bases not matched to a gene: 12. The CDR3 runs to 17 residues. Per germline, CDR1 MNHEY and CDR2 SMNVEV (reference sequence).

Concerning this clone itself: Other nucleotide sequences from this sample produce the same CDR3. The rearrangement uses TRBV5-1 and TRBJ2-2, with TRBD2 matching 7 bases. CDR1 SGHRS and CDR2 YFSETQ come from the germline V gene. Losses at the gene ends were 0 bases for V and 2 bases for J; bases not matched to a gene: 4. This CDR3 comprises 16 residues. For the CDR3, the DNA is TGCGCCAGCAGCTTGGCGGGCGGGAGCAACACCGGGGAGCTGTTTTTT. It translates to CASSLAGGSNTGELFF.

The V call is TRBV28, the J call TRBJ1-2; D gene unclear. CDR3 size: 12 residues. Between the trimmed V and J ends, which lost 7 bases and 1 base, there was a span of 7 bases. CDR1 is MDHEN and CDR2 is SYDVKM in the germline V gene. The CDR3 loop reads CASKRVNYGYTF. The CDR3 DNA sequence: TGTGCCAGCAAGAGGGTTAACTATGGCTACACCTTC.